Shown below are 9 T cell receptor beta chains from a single sample sequenced in a study of radiation and T cells in renal cell carcinoma. Noted time point: baseline pretreatment blood. Treatment here: 15 Gy SBRT to primary tumor, nephrectomy 4 weeks later. Clones were sequenced by immunoSEQ multiplex PCR, and TCRdb holds only the in-frame ones, with some missing. The sample yields around 94,000 clones, 75% to 90% seen once. Sequenced here: blood, sampled from a patient whose treatment included radiotherapy and nephrectomy. Receptors originate from a man between 50 and 59 years old with renal cell carcinoma.

This chain uses TRBV7-9 with TRBJ2-5; no clear D gene. The DNA matches TRBJ2-7 better at its end, which makes the J call doubtful. The CDR3 contains 10 residues. Germline assignment: CDR1 SEHNR and CDR2 FQNEAQ (reference sequence). The CDR3 coding sequence is TGTGCCAGCAGCTTGGACGAGCAGTACTTC. Encoded protein: CASSLDEQYF.

The rearrangement links TRBV4-3 to TRBJ1-2; D remains unclear. CDR1 LGHNA and CDR2 YSLEER come from the germline V gene. The V end lost 0 bases, the J end lost 4 bases, and 9 bases lay between the germline ends. This CDR3 has 14 residues. The CDR3 bases are TGCGCCAGCAGCCAAGATGGCACAACCTATGGCTACACCTTC. Protein product: CASSQDGTTYGYTF.

The chain uses TRBV18 and TRBJ2-7, with 7 bases identical to TRBD1. V gave up 6 bases and J gave up 3 bases; unmatched junction bases: 2. The CDR3 is made up of 12 amino acids. CDR1 is KGHSH, CDR2 LQKENI, per germline. CDR3 sequence: CASSPGGYEQYF. CDR3 nucleotides: TGTGCCAGCTCGCCAGGGGGCTACGAGCAGTACTTC.

The chain carries TRBV11-2 and TRBJ2-1; D is ambiguous. The CDR3 loop spans 13 amino acids. Trimming left V 2 bases short and J 5 bases short, with 7 bases between. Germline CDR1 reads SGHAT; CDR2 reads FQNNGV. The CDR3, as DNA: TGTGCCAGCAGCTTATCCAGAAACAATGAGCAGTTCTTC. It translates to CASSLSRNNEQFF.

This clone occurred once. In nucleotides, the CDR3 is TGTGCCAGCATGACAGGGGCGAATCCTTCCTACAATGAGCAGTTCTTC. This translates into CASMTGANPSYNEQFF. V gene TRBV28 combines with J gene TRBJ2-1, with 8 bases lining up with TRBD1. The J segment lost 1 base and the V segment lost 7 bases, leaving 9 bases of the junction unmatched. Germline V gene lookup returns CDR1 MDHEN and CDR2 SYDVKM. This CDR3 contains 16 residues.

The sample holds one count of this clone. J is TRBJ1-6 and V is TRBV5-1, with D maybe TRBD1 (5 bases). This CDR3 has 14 amino acids. Germline CDR1 and CDR2: SGHRS and YFSETQ. The germline V and J ends were trimmed by 7 bases and 5 bases, with 13 bases remaining between them. CDR3 protein: CASGDPGDNSPLHF. Written as DNA, the CDR3 is TGCGCCAGCGGGGACCCGGGGGATAATTCACCCCTCCACTTT.

V and J are TRBV5-1 and TRBJ1-5; D call uncertain. V lost 0 bases and J 6 bases, leaving 10 bases between the germline ends. Germline V gene sequence: CDR1 SGHRS, CDR2 YFSETQ. CDR3 length: 14 residues. In DNA, the CDR3 is TGCGCCAGCAGCTTGGAGGGTTGGGGTCAGCCCCAGCATTTT. Translated: CASSLEGWGQPQHF.

The chain couples TRBV6-5 to TRBJ1-1; D not certain. The CDR3 length is 14 residues. The germline V and J ends were trimmed by 2 bases and 4 bases, with 11 bases remaining between them. The V gene's germline CDR1 is MNHEY and CDR2 SVGAGI. CDR3 region: CASSYGRRGTEAFF. The CDR3 DNA reads as TGTGCCAGCAGTTACGGTCGAAGAGGCACTGAAGCTTTCTTT.

The J gene is TRBJ1-4, the V gene TRBV6-6; D is undetermined. In germline, CDR1 is MNHNY, CDR2 SVGAGI (reference sequence). V lost 1 base and J 4 bases, leaving 4 bases between the germline ends. The length of the CDR3 is 13 residues. The CDR3 nucleotides are TGTGCCAGCAGTTACTTGGGTAATGAAAAACTGTTTTTT. Its protein is CASSYLGNEKLFF.